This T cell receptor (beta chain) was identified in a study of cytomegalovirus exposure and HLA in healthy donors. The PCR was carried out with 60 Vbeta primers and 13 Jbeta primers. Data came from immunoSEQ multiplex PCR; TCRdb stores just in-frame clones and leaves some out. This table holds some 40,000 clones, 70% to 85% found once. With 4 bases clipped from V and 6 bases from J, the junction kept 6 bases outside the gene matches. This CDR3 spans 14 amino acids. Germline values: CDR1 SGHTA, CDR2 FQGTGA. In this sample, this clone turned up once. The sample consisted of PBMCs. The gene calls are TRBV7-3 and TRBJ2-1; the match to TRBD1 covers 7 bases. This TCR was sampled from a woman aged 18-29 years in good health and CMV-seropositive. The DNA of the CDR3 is TGTGCCAGCAGCTCCCTGCCAGGGGGCAATGAGCAGTTCTTC. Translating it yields CASSSLPGGNEQFF.